The rows below give T cell receptor beta chains drawn from one sample of a study of shared clonotypes between healthy human individuals. The assay was immunoSEQ multiplex PCR, and TCRdb's table has in-frame clones only and misses some. The profile shows some 200,000 clones, approximately 65% of them singletons. Sequencing was carried out using memory CD4+ T cells sorted from blood. The source is a young man in good health. The CDR3 runs from the conserved cysteine through the conserved F or W. Each record gives: V gene, clone size, J gene, D gene, CDR3 DNA, CDR3 protein. A D gene is named only where the DNA matches it firmly. The listing skips clone size in some rows; elsewhere it reads once, few, many or a size class.

TRBV7-2	NA	TRBJ1-2	NA	TGTGCCAGCAGCTCGGGCGTGGCGGGGGCTAACTATGGCTACACCTTC	CASSSGVAGANYGYTF
TRBV10-2	NA	TRBJ1-4	NA	TGCGCCAGCAGTGCAATGGAGGGAAAACTGTTTTTT	CASSAMEGKLFF
TRBV5-1	NA	TRBJ2-1	NA	TGCGCCAGCAGCTTGAACAGGAACTACAATGAGCAGTTCTTC	CASSLNRNYNEQFF
TRBV5-1	NA	TRBJ2-4	NA	TGCGCCAGCAGCGTTCTGAGGAACTTC	CASSVLRNF
TRBV7-2	NA	TRBJ2-7	NA	TGTGCCAGCAGCTTAGTACAGGGTAGGAACGAGCAGTACTTC	CASSLVQGRNEQYF
TRBV2	few	TRBJ1-5	TRBD1	TGTGCCAGCAACGCAGGGACAGGGTTGGGTCAGCCCCAGCATTTT	CASNAGTGLGQPQHF
TRBV27	NA	TRBJ2-3	NA	TGTGCCAGCTCATTTTCTTCCACAGATACGCAGTATTTT	CASSFSSTDTQYF
TRBV7-2	NA	TRBJ2-1	NA	TGTGCCAGCAGCTCCAATAGCGGCTACAATGAGCAGTTCTTC	CASSSNSGYNEQFF
TRBV28	NA	TRBJ1-5	NA	TGTGCCAGCACGGGGAGGGGGGACCAGCCCCAGCATTTT	CASTGRGDQPQHF
TRBV5-1	NA	TRBJ1-3	NA	TGCGCCAGCAGCTTGGGGACAGAATCTGGAAACACCATATATTTT	CASSLGTESGNTIYF
TRBV11-2	NA	TRBJ2-7	NA	TGTGCCAGCAGCTTTACCGGGACAAGGTCCCACGAGCAGTACTTC	CASSFTGTRSHEQYF
TRBV6-6	NA	TRBJ1-2	NA	TGTGCCAGCAGTACAGTGGGCGGCTACACCTTC	CASSTVGGYTF
TRBV28	NA	TRBJ2-1	NA	TGTGCCACCAGCAGTCGGGGGAGGTCCTACAATGAGCAGTTCTTC	CATSSRGRSYNEQFF
TRBV28	NA	TRBJ1-2	NA	TGTGCCAGCAAATCCGGCCGACGAACTGCTAACTATGGCTACACCTTC	CASKSGRRTANYGYTF
TRBV5-5	NA	TRBJ2-1	TRBD2	TGTGCCAGCAGCCGGGGGGACGTCTACAATGAGCAGTTCTTC	CASSRGDVYNEQFF
TRBV11-2	NA	TRBJ2-5	TRBD2	TGTGCCAGCAGCCGCAGACTAGCGGGAGAAGAGACCCAGTACTTC	CASSRRLAGEETQYF
TRBV30	few	TRBJ2-7	TRBD1	TGTGCCTGGAGACGGACAGGGTCCTACGAGCAGTACTTC	CAWRRTGSYEQYF
TRBV18	few	TRBJ1-2	NA	TGTGCCAGCTCTCTTGGACGGGCAGAACACTATGGCTACACCTTC	CASSLGRAEHYGYTF
TRBV27	NA	TRBJ2-1	NA	TGTGCCAGCAGTCCCGCAGGTTGGTACAATGAGCAGTTCTTC	CASSPAGWYNEQFF
TRBV28	NA	TRBJ1-1	NA	TGTGCCAGCAGTTTGCAGAACACTGAAGCTTTCTTT	CASSLQNTEAFF
TRBV5-4	once	TRBJ2-7	NA	TGTGCCAGCAGCCCTGTGATCGGGGACGCGCTGGACTTC	CASSPVIGDALDF
TRBV7-2	NA	TRBJ2-7	NA	TGTGCCAGCAGCATAACGACAGGTAGTAAGCAGTACTTC	CASSITTGSKQYF
TRBV7-8	few	TRBJ1-2	TRBD1	TGTGCCAGCAGCTTAGCCGGACAGGGGGAAGGCTACACCTTC	CASSLAGQGEGYTF
TRBV5-4	few	TRBJ2-5	NA	TGTGCCAGCAGCTTGGCGGCGGCACGGGCGGCGGAGACCCAGTACTTC	CASSLAAARAAETQYF
TRBV7-8	NA	TRBJ2-2	NA	TGTGCCAGCAGCCCCGGACAGAACACCGGGGAGCTGTTTTTT	CASSPGQNTGELFF
TRBV18	NA	TRBJ2-3	TRBD2	TGTGCCAGCTCACCCTCTAGCGGAGACACGCAGTATTTT	CASSPSSGDTQYF
TRBV5-1	NA	TRBJ2-1	TRBD2	TGCGCCAGCAGCTTCACCGGGACTAGCGGGAGGGGAAGCTCCTACAATGAGCAGTTCTTC	CASSFTGTSGRGSSYNEQFF
TRBV6-6	NA	TRBJ2-7	NA	TGTGCCAGCAGTTTAACTAGTCCGAGCTCCTACGAGCAGTACTTC	CASSLTSPSSYEQYF
TRBV7-8	NA	TRBJ2-3	TRBD1	TGTGCCAGCAGCTTAGCCGGACAGGGTACAGATACGCAGTATTTT	CASSLAGQGTDTQYF
TRBV10-1	NA	TRBJ2-7	TRBD2	TGCGCCAGCAGAAAGGGGCGGGAGACGGGCGAGCAGTACTTC	CASRKGRETGEQYF
TRBV7-9	NA	TRBJ2-7	TRBD1	TGTGCCAGCAGCTCCCTACGGGCGACAGGGAAGCAGTACGAGCAGTACTTC	CASSSLRATGKQYEQYF
TRBV11-3	NA	TRBJ1-5	NA	TGTGCCAGCAGCTTGTCCGTCTCCGAACAGCCCCAGCATTTT	CASSLSVSEQPQHF
TRBV5-8	few	TRBJ1-2	NA	TGTGCCAGCAGCTTGGTGTCGGACTCGGGCTACACCTTC	CASSLVSDSGYTF
TRBV2	NA	TRBJ1-1	NA	TGTGCCAGCAGTCCCCCCACAGAAACTGAAGCTTTCTTT	CASSPPTETEAFF
TRBV9	NA	TRBJ2-3	NA	TGTGCCAGCAGCGTAGGGTCGGCATACGACACAGATACGCAGTATTTT	CASSVGSAYDTDTQYF
TRBV27	NA	TRBJ1-2	NA	TGTGCCAGCAGGCTGGGCACCGGTGGTTTAGGCGGCTACACCTTC	CASRLGTGGLGGYTF